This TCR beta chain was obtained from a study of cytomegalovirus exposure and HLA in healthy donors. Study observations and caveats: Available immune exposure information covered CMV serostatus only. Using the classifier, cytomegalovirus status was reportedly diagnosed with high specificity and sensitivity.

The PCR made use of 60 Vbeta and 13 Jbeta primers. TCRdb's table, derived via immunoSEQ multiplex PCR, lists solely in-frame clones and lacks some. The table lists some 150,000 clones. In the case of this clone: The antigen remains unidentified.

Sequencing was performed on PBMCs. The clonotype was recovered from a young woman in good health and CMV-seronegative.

In DNA form, the CDR3 reads TGTGCTAGTGGTTTGGACGAACTAGCGCGGGAGAGGTTCTTC. It specifies CASGLDELARERFF. V and J are TRBV12-5 and TRBJ2-1; 7 bases line up with TRBD2. Germline V lookup: CDR1 LGHNT, CDR2 FRNRAP. After removal of 1 base from V and 15 bases from J, the junction contained 12 bases not matched to a gene. CDR3 length equals 14 residues. Complete variable domain (other parts from reference TRBV12-5 and TRBJ2-1): DARVTQTPRHKVTEMGQEVTMRCQPILGHNTVFWYRQTMMQGLELLAYFRNRAPLDDSGMPKDRFSAEMPDATLATLKIQPSEPRDSAVYFCASGLDELARERFFGPGTRLTVL.